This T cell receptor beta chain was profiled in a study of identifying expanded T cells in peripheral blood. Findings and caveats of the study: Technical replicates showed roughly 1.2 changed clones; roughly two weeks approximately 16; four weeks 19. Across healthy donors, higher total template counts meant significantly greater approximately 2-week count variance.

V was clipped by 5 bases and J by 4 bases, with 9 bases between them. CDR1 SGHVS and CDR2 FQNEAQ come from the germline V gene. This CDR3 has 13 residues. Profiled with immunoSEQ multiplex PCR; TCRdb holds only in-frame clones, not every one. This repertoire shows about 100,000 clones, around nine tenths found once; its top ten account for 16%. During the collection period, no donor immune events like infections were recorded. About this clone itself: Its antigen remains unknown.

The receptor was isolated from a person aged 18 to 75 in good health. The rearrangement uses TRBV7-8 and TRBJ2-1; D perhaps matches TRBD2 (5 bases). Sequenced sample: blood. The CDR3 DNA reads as TGTGCCAGCAGCCCGACGGGGTACAATGAGCAGTTCTTC. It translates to CASSPTGYNEQFF. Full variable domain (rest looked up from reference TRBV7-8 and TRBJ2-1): GAGVSQSPRYKVAKRGQDVALRCDPISGHVSLFWYQQALGQGPEFLTYFQNEAQLDKSGLPSDRFFAERPEGSVSTLKIQRTQQEDSAVYLCASSPTGYNEQFFGPGTRLTVL.